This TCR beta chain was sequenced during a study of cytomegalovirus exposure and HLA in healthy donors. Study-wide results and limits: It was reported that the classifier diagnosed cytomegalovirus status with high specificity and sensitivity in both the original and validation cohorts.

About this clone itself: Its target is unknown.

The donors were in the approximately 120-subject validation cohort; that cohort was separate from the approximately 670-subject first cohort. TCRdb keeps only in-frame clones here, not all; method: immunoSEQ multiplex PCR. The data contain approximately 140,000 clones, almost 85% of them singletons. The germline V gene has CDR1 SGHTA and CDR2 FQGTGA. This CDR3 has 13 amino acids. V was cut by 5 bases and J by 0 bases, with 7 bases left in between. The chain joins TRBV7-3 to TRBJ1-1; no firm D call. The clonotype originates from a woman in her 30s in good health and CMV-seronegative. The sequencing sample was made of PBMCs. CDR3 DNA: TGTGCCAGCAGCCGCGGTATGAACACTGAAGCTTTCTTT. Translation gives CASSRGMNTEAFF.